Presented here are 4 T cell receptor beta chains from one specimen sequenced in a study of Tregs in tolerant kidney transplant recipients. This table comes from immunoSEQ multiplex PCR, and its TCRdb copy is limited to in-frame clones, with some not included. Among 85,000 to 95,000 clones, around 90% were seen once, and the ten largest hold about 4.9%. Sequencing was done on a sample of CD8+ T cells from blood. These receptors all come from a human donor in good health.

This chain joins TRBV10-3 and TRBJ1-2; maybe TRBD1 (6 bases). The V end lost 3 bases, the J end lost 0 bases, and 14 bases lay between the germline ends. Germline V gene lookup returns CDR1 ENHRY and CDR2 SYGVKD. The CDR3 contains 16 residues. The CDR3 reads CAISEEQGQANYGYTF. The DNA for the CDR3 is TGTGCCATCAGTGAAGAACAGGGCCAAGCTAACTATGGCTACACCTTC.

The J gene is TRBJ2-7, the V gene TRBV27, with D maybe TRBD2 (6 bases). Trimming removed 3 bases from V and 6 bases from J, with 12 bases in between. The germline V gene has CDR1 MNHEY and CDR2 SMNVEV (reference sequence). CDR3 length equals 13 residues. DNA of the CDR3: TGTGCCAGCAGTTTGGCGGGGAATGGCGAGCAGTACTTC. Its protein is CASSLAGNGEQYF.

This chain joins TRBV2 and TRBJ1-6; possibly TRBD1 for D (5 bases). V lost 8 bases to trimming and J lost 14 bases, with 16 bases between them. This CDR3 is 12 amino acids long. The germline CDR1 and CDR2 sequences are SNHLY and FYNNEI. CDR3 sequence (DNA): TGTGCCAGCGGGCTCGGGGCGGAGGCCCTCCACTTT. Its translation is CASGLGAEALHF.

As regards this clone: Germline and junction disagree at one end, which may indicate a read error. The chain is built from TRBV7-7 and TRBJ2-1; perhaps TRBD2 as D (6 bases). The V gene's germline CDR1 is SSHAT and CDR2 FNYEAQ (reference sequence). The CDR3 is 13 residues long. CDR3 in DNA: TGTGCTAGCAGCTCGCGACTAGGGGAAGAGCAGTTCTTC. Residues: CASSSRLGEEQFF.